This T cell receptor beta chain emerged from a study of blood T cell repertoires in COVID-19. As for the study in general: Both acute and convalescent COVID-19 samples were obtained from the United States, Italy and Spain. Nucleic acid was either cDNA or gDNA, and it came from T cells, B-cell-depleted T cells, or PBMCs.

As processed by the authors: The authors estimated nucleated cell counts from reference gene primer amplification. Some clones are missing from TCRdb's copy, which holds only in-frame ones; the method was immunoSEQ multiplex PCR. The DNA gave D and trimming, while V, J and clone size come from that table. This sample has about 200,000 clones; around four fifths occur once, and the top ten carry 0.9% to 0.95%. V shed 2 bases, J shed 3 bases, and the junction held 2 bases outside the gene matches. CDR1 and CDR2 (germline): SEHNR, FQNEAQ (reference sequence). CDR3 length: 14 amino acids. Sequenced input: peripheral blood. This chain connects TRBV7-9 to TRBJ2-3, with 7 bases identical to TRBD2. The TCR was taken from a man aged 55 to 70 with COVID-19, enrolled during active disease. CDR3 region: CASSLTSATDTQYF. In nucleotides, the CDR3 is TGTGCCAGCAGCTTAACTAGCGCAACAGATACGCAGTATTTT.